The T cell receptor (beta chain) under discussion was sequenced for a study of early T cells in non-severe SARS-CoV-2 infection. Turning to the study itself: Bulk RNA from unsorted whole blood was sequenced; chains were unpaired.

Study results and caveats: Sequences matched to VDJdb favored anti-spike CD8 responses, while private and CD4 specificities were missed.

Germline CDR1 and CDR2: KGHDR and SFDVKD. Trimming cost V 5 bases and J 5 bases; bases outside gene matches: 11. This CDR3 contains 17 residues. Each cDNA molecule carried a unique molecular identifier. From the 5' RACE reads, TCRdb called clonotypes with MiXCR, one entry per CDR3 protein. The repertoire holds 60,000 or so distinct CDR3 sequences, 9.5% to 15% seen once, with more than 7.5% in the top ten. For this clonotype: Its antigen is unknown.

The chain has TRBV24-1 and TRBJ2-1; 10 nucleotides agree with TRBD1. Sequenced sample: whole blood. This TCR derives from an adult who was a healthcare worker with PCR-confirmed SARS-CoV-2 infection or an uninfected control (not recorded which). CDR3 region: CATSGDRDRGINNEQFF. Written as DNA, the CDR3 is TGTGCCACCAGTGGTGACCGGGACAGGGGTATCAACAATGAGCAGTTCTTC.